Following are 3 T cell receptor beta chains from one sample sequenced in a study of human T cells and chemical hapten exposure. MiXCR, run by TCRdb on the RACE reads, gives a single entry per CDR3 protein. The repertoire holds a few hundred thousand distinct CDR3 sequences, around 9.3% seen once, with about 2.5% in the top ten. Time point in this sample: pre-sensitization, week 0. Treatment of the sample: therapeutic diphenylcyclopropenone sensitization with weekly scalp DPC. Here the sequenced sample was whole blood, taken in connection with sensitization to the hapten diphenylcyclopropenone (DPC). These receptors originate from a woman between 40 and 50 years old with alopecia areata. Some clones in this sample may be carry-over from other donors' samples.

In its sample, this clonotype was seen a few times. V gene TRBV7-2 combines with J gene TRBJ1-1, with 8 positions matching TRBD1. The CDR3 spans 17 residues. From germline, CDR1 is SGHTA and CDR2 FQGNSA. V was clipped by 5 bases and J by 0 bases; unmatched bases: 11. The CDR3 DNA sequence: TGTGCCAGCAGCCCGAGGGGGACAGGCCCCATGAACACTGAAGCTTTCTTT. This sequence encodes CASSPRGTGPMNTEAFF.

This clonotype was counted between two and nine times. The CDR3 sequence is CSVQGPEETQYF. DNA for the CDR3: TGCAGCGTCCAGGGGCCGGAAGAGACCCAGTACTTC. The rearrangement uses TRBV29-1 and TRBJ2-5; D may be TRBD1 (6 bases). The CDR3 covers 12 residues. Deletions cut 6 bases from V and 3 bases from J, with 11 bases between. The germline gives CDR1 SQVTM, CDR2 ANQGSEA.

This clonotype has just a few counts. CDR3: CATSRDGLDYNEQFF. The CDR3 nucleotides are TGTGCCACCAGCAGAGACGGACTAGACTACAATGAGCAGTTCTTC. The chain employs TRBV15 and TRBJ2-1; 7 nucleotides agree with TRBD2. V lost 0 bases, J lost 3 bases, and 2 bases stayed unmatched. CDR1 and CDR2 (germline): LNHNV, YYDKDF (reference sequence). The CDR3 extends over 15 amino acids. The full variable domain, its missing parts supplied by reference TRBV15 and TRBJ2-1, is DAMVIQNPRYQVTQFGKPVTLSCSQTLNHNVMYWYQQKSSQAPKLLFHYYDKDFNNEADTPDNFQSRRPNTSFCFLDIRSPGLGDTAMYLCATSRDGLDYNEQFFGPGTRLTVL.